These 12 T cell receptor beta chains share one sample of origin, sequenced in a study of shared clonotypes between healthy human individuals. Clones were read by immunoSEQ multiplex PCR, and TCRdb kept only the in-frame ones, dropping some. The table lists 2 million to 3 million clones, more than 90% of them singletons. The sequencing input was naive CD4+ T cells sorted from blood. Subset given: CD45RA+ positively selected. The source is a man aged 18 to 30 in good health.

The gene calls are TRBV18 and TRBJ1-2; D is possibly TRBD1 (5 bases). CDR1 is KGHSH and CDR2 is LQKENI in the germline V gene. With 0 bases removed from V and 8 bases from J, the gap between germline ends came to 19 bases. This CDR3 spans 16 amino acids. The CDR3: CASSPPSPGSVGGYTF. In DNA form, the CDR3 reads TGTGCCAGCTCACCACCTTCCCCAGGGTCTGTAGGAGGCTACACCTTC.

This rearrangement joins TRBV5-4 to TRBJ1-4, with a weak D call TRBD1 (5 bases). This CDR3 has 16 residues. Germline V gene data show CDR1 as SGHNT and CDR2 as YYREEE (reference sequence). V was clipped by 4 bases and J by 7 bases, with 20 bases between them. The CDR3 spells CASSPSGSGVGEKLFF. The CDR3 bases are TGTGCCAGCAGCCCAAGCGGATCGGGGGTGGGTGAAAAACTGTTTTTT.

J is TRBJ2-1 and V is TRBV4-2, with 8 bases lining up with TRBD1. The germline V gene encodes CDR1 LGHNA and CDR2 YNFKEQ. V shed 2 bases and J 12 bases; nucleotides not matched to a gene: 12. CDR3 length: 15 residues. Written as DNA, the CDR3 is TGTGCCAGCAGCCAATTACAGGGGGTGGATAGGAGGCAGTTCTTC. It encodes CASSQLQGVDRRQFF.

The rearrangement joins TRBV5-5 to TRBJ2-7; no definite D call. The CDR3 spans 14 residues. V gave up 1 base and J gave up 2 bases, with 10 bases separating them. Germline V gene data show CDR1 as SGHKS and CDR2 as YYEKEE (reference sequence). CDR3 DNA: TGTGCCAGCAGCTTGTTTAGGCAGACCTACGAGCAGTACTTC. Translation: CASSLFRQTYEQYF. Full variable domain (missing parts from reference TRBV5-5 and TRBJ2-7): DAGVTQSPTHLIKTRGQQVTLRCSPISGHKSVSWYQQVLGQGPQFIFQYYEKEERGRGNFPDRFSARQFPNYSSELNVNALLLGDSALYLCASSLFRQTYEQYFGPGTRLTVT.

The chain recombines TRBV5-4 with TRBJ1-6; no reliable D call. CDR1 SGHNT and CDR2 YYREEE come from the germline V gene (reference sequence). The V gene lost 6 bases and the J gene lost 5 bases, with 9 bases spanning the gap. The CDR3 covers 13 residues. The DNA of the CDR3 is TGTGCCAGCATATACGGAGATAATTCACCCCTCCACTTT. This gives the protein CASIYGDNSPLHF.

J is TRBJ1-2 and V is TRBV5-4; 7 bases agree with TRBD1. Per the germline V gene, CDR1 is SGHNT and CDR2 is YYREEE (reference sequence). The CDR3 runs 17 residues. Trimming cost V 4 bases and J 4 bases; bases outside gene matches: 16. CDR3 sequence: CASSLPNSGTEGYGYTF. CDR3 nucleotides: TGTGCCAGCAGCCTACCTAACTCCGGGACAGAAGGCTATGGCTACACCTTC.

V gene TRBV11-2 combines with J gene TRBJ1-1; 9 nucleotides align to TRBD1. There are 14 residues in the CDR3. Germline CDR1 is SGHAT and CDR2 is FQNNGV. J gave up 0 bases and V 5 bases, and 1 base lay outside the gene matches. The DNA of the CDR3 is TGTGCCAGCAGCCGGGACAGGGTGAACACTGAAGCTTTCTTT. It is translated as CASSRDRVNTEAFF. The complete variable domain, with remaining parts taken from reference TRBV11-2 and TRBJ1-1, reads EAGVAQSPRYKIIEKRQSVAFWCNPISGHATLYWYQQILGQGPKLLIQFQNNGVVDDSQLPKDRFSAERLKGVDSTLKIQPAKLEDSAVYLCASSRDRVNTEAFFGQGTRLTVV.

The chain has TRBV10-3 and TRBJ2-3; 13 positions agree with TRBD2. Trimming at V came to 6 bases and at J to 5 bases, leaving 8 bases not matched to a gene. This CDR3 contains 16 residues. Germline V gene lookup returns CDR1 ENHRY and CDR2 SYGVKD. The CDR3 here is CAISLGLAGAGDTQYF. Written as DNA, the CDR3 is TGTGCCATCAGCCTCGGACTAGCGGGAGCTGGAGATACGCAGTATTTT.

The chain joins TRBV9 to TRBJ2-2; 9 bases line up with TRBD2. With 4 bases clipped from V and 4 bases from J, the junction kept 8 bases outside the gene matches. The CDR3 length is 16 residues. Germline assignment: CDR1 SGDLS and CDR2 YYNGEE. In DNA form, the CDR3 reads TGTGCCAGCAGCCCAGCGGGAGGCGTTGGCACCGGGGAGCTGTTTTTT. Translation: CASSPAGGVGTGELFF.

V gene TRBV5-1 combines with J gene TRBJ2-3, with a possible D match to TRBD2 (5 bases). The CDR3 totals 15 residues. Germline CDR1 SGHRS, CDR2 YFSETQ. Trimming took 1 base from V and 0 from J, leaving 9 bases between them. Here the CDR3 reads CASSLRGFSTDTQYF. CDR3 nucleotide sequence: TGCGCCAGCAGCTTGCGGGGTTTCAGCACAGATACGCAGTATTTT.

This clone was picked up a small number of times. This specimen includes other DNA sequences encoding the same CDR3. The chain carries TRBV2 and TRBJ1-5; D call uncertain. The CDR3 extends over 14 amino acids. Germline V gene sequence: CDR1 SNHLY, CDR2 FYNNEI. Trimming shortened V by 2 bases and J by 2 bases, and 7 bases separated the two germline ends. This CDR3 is CASSELGGNQPQHF. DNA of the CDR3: TGTGCCAGCAGTGAACTCGGGGGCAATCAGCCCCAGCATTTT.

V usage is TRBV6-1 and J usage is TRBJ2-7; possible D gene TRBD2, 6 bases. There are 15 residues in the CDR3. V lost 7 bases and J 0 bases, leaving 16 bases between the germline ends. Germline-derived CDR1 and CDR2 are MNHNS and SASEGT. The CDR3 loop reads CASMGDLADSYEQYF. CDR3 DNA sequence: TGTGCCAGCATGGGTGACTTAGCGGACTCCTACGAGCAGTACTTC.